The sample holds many counts of the clone carrying this T cell receptor (beta chain). Germline V gene sequence: CDR1 SGHTA, CDR2 FQGNSA. The CDR3 is 16 residues long. V was cut by 5 bases and J by 8 bases, with 23 bases left in between. TCRdb re-analysed the 5' RACE reads in MiXCR, keeping a single row per CDR3 protein. Among around 300,000 distinct CDR3 sequences listed, under 9.5% were seen once. This sample stems from a study of identical twins. These same records also appear under a second study, on yellow fever vaccine responses in identical twins.

This receptor was obtained from a woman under 30 in good health. V usage is TRBV7-2 and J usage is TRBJ2-3, with a possible D match to TRBD2 (6 bases). Sequenced sample: memory (CD45RO+) T cells sorted from blood. The CDR3 sequence: CASSPIGSGATPTQYF. DNA of the CDR3: TGTGCCAGCAGCCCCATAGGTAGCGGAGCTACCCCTACGCAGTATTTT.